This TCR beta chain was found in a study of blood T cell repertoires in COVID-19. Turning to the study itself: COVID-19 samples, acute and convalescent, were from the United States, Italy and Spain. T cells, B-cell-depleted T cells, or PBMCs supplied cDNA or gDNA.

The germline gives CDR1 SNHLY, CDR2 FYNNEI. The CDR3 has 14 amino acids. The J segment lost 3 bases and the V segment lost 4 bases, leaving 2 bases of the junction unmatched. This clone was detected only a few times. Here immunoSEQ multiplex PCR was the method, and the copy in TCRdb shows in-frame clones only, minus some. The top ten hold 35% to 45% of the sample, which has about 150,000 clones, around 84% seen once. Sequencing input: peripheral blood. The chain employs TRBV2 and TRBJ1-2; 10 nucleotides match TRBD1. This clonotype was obtained from a human donor in a cohort sampled during active COVID-19. Here the CDR3 DNA reads TGTGCCAGCAGTGGTGGGACAGGGGACTATGGCTACACCTTC. It codes for CASSGGTGDYGYTF.